This TCR beta chain was sequenced for a study of blood T cell repertoires in COVID-19. In the study overall: From the United States, Italy and Spain came samples of acute and convalescent COVID-19. In each case, the material was cDNA or gDNA derived from T cells, B-cell-depleted T cells, or PBMCs.

About this clone: Other DNA sequences in this sample translate to the same CDR3.

The authors' processing: Scientists estimated how many nucleated cells there were by amplifying reference gene primers. Profiled with immunoSEQ multiplex PCR; TCRdb holds only in-frame clones, not every one. The DNA gave D and trimming, while V, J and clone size come from that table. There are 250,000 to 300,000 clones in the sample; 80% to 90% occur only once, and more than 9.5% lies in the top ten. The sample was peripheral blood. The clonotype originates from a woman between 70 and 85 years old with acute or convalescent COVID-19.

CDR3 nucleotide sequence: TGTGCCAGCAGTTTCGCAGGGGCAGAGACCCAGTACTTC. Residues: CASSFAGAETQYF. The J gene is TRBJ2-5, the V gene TRBV12-3 or TRBV12-4; TRBD1 might be the D (6 bases). V lost 3 bases and J 4 bases, leaving 9 bases between the germline ends. The CDR3 covers 13 residues.